Listed here are 6 T cell receptor beta chains from one sample, sequenced in a study of identical twins. Each CDR3 protein is one row after TCRdb ran MiXCR on the 5' RACE reads. The repertoire consists of a few hundred thousand distinct CDR3 sequences, with 12% to 15% occurring once and the leading ten covering 0.44%. The sample was also reused in another study, on yellow fever vaccine responses in identical twins.

Sequencing input: CD4+ T cells sorted from blood. Receptor source: a young woman in good health.

The chain employs TRBV29-1 and TRBJ2-7; 11 bases line up with TRBD1. J gave up 6 bases and V 4 bases, and 2 bases lay outside the gene matches. The CDR3 runs 12 residues. Germline-derived CDR1 and CDR2 are SQVTM and ANQGSEA. CDR3 DNA: TGCAGCGTTGGGACAGGGGGCGGCGAGCAGTACGTC. Translating it yields CSVGTGGGEQYV.

This clonotype turned up a few times. CDR3 loop: CASSGVPWVTGELFF. DNA for the CDR3: TGTGCCAGCAGTGGCGTTCCGTGGGTCACCGGGGAGCTGTTTTTT. The genes are TRBV27 and TRBJ2-2; D not certain. V was clipped by 5 bases and J by 4 bases, with 14 bases between them. The CDR3 consists of 15 residues. The germline CDR1 and CDR2 sequences are MNHEY and SMNVEV (reference sequence).

This clonotype came up many times. The rearrangement links TRBV20-1 to TRBJ2-1; possible D gene TRBD2, 6 bases. The CDR3 has 15 amino acids. The V gene lost 5 bases and the J gene lost 3 bases, with 17 bases spanning the gap. Germline CDR1 and CDR2: DFQATT and SNEGSKA (reference sequence). CDR3 nucleotide sequence: TGCAGTGCTTCAAAGACGGGAGTACTCTACAATGAGCAGTTCTTC. This translates into CSASKTGVLYNEQFF.

This clonotype was observed a few times. The chain carries TRBV5-1 and TRBJ1-4, with no clear D. V lost 2 bases and J lost 5, with 19 bases in between. The CDR3 covers 17 residues. CDR1 is SGHRS, CDR2 YFSETQ, per germline. For the CDR3, the DNA is TGCGCCAGCAGCTTCCAGCCACCGTATTGGGAAAATGAAAAACTGTTTTTT. The encoded protein is CASSFQPPYWENEKLFF.

This clonotype was seen only a few times. The chain recombines TRBV7-2 with TRBJ2-3; possibly TRBD2 for D (5 bases). Trimming removed 5 bases at V and 3 bases at J, with 21 bases between. This CDR3 comprises 17 residues. In germline, CDR1 is SGHTA, CDR2 FQGNSA. The CDR3: CASSPRVGKARTDTQYF. The CDR3 bases are TGTGCCAGCAGCCCGAGGGTAGGGAAGGCCAGGACAGATACGCAGTATTTT.

The V gene is TRBV14, the J gene TRBJ2-5; 7 nucleotides align to TRBD1. V lost 5 bases, J lost 5 bases, and 11 bases stayed unmatched. The germline gives CDR1 SGHDN, CDR2 FVKESK. The CDR3 loop spans 15 amino acids. The CDR3 sequence: CASSIMGQYGETQYF. The CDR3 DNA sequence: TGTGCCAGCAGCATAATGGGACAGTACGGTGAGACCCAGTACTTC.